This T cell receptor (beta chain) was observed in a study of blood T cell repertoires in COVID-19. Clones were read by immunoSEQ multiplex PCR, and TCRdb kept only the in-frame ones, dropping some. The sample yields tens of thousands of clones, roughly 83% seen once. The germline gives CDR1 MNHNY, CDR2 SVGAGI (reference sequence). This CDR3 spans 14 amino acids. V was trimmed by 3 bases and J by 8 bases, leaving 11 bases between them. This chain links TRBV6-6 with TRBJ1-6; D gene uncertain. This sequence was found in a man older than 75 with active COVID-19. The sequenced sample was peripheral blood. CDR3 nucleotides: TGTGCCAGCAGTTATCCGGAGGGTGATTCACCCCTCCACTTT. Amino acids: CASSYPEGDSPLHF.